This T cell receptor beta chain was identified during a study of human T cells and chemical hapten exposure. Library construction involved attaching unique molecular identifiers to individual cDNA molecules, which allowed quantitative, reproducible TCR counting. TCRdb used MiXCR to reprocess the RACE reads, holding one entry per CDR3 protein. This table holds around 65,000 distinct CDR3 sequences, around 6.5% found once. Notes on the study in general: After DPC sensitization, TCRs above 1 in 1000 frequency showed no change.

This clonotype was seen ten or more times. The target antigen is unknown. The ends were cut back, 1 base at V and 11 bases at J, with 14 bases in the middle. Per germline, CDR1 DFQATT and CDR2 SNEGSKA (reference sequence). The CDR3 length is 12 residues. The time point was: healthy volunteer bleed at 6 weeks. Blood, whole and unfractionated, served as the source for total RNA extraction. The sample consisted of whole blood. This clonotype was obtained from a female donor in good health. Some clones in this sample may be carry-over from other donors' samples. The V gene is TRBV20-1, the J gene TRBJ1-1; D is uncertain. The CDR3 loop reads CSARAQTVRAFF. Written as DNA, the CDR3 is TGCAGTGCTAGAGCCCAAACAGTTCGGGCTTTCTTT.